These T cell receptor beta chains were read from a single sample in a study of T cells in Graves' hyperthyroidism and ophthalmopathy. TCRdb reprocessed the multiplex PCR reads with MiXCR, giving one entry per CDR3 protein. In the table there are some 360,000 distinct CDR3 sequences, about 14% of which are singletons. Sequenced: blood. These TCRs come from a woman aged 60-75 years with Graves' hyperthyroidism. The CDR3 runs from the conserved cysteine through the conserved F or W. Fields, in order: clone size, D gene, V gene, J gene, CDR3 protein, CDR3 DNA. D genes are given only for firm matches. Some rows have no size entry. The others give once, few or many, or a class for an expanded clone.

>few|NA|TRBV4-1|TRBJ2-1
CASSQVRAGSEQFF
TGCGCCAGCAGCCAAGTCCGGGCTGGGTCCGAGCAGTTCTTC
>many|NA|TRBV19|TRBJ1-1
CASSIDRVNTEAFF
TGTGCCAGTAGTATAGATCGAGTGAACACTGAAGCTTTCTTT
>many|NA|TRBV18|TRBJ2-5
CASSPVQQETQYF
TGTGCCAGCTCACCGGTTCAGCAAGAGACCCAGTACTTC
>many|TRBD1|TRBV2|TRBJ1-2
CAIDRGFGGYTF
TGTGCCATAGACAGGGGTTTTGGTGGCTACACCTTC
>many|NA|TRBV18|TRBJ2-1
CASSPRTYNEQFF
TGTGCCAGCTCACCGCGGACGTACAATGAGCAGTTCTTC
>many|TRBD1|TRBV30|TRBJ1-4
CAWSLGTGVNEKLFF
TGTGCCTGGAGTTTGGGGACAGGCGTTAATGAAAAACTGTTTTTT
>few|TRBD2|TRBV12-3/TRBV12-4|TRBJ2-2
CASRQRPGLGGTGELFF
TGTGCCAGCAGACAACGGCCGGGACTAGGAGGCACCGGGGAGCTGTTTTTT
>many|TRBD2|TRBV3-1|TRBJ2-1
CASSQDDGLVGEQFF
TGTGCCAGCAGCCAAGATGATGGACTAGTAGGGGAGCAGTTCTTC
>many|TRBD2|TRBV20-1|TRBJ2-3
CSARDPRTSEDTQYF
TGCAGTGCCAGGGATCCTCGGACTAGCGAGGATACGCAGTATTTT
>NA|NA|TRBV18|TRBJ1-1
CASSLYAPMKDTEAFF
TGTGCCAGCTCACTCTACGCCCCGATGAAGGACACTGAAGCTTTCTTT
>NA|NA|TRBV20-1|TRBJ1-5
CSASRPVDNQPQHF
TGCAGTGCTAGTAGACCGGTGGACAATCAGCCCCAGCATTTT
>many|NA|TRBV6-1|TRBJ2-2
CASSPAGTSNTGELFF
TGTGCCAGCAGTCCCGCCGGGACCTCGAACACCGGGGAGCTGTTTTTT
>few|TRBD1|TRBV7-2|TRBJ1-2
CASSSQGARNYGYTF
TGTGCCAGCAGCTCTCAGGGGGCGCGGAACTATGGCTACACCTTC
>many|NA|TRBV2|TRBJ1-5
CASSARGKGNQPQHF
TGTGCCAGCAGTGCGCGGGGGAAGGGCAATCAGCCCCAGCATTTT
>NA|NA|TRBV29-1|TRBJ1-1
CSVVYRTMNTEAFF
TGCAGCGTTGTATATCGGACGATGAACACTGAAGCTTTCTTT